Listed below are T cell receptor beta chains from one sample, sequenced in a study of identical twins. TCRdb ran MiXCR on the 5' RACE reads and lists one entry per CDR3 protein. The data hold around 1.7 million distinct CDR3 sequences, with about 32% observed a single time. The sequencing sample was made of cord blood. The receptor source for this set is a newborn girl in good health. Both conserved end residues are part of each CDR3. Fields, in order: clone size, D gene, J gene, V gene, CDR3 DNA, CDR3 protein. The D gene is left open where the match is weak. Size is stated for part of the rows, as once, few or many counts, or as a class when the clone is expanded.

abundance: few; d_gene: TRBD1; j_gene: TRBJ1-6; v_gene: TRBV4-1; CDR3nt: TGCGCCAACAAAACCCGGGACAGAAATAATTCACCCCTCCACTTT; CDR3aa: CANKTRDRNNSPLHF
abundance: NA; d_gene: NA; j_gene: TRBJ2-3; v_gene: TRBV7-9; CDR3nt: TGTGCCAGCAGCTTCGGTCGGGGACTCCAGGAGACGCAGTATTTT; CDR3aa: CASSFGRGLQETQYF
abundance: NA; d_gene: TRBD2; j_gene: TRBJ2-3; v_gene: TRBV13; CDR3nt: TGTGCCGGCAGTTCCCCCGTTCGCCGGGAGGCGCAGTATTTT; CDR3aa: CAGSSPVRREAQYF
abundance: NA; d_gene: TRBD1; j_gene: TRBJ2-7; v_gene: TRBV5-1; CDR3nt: TGCGCCAGCAGCAGGGGACAGGGTATTGCCTACGAGCAGTACTTC; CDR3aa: CASSRGQGIAYEQYF
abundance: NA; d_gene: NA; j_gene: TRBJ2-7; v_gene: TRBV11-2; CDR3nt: TGTGCCAGCAGCTCTCCGCAGGGACCCGAGCAGTACTTC; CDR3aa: CASSSPQGPEQYF
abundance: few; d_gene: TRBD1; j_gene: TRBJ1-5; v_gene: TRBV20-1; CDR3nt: TGCAGTGCTATACAGGGGGAAGGCAATCAGCCCCAGCATTTT; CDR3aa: CSAIQGEGNQPQHF
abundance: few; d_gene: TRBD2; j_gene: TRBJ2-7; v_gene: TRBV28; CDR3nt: TGTGCCAGCAGTTTCGGGCTAGCGGGAGAATACGAGCAGTACTTC; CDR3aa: CASSFGLAGEYEQYF
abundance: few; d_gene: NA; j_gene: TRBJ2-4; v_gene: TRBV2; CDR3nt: TGTGCCAGCAGTCTCTGGATACCCAAAAACATTCAGTACTTC; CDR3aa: CASSLWIPKNIQYF
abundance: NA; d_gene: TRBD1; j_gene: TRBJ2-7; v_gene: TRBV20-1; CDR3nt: TGCAGTGCTAGAGAGCTGGACGGGGACAGAAACGAGCAGTACTTC; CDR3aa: CSARELDGDRNEQYF
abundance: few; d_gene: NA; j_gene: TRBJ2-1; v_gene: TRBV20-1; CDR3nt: TGCAGTGCCCCGAATAGCGCCTCCTACAATGAGCAGTTCTTC; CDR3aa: CSAPNSASYNEQFF
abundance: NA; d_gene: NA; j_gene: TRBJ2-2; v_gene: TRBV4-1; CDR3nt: TGCGCCAGCAGCCAACCCCCTCTTCGTCTTTTGTCGGTAAACACCGGGGAGCTGTTTTTT; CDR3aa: CASSQPPLRLLSVNTGELFF
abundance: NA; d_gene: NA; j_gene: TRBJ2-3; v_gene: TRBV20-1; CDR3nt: TGCAGTGCTAGAGTGGTGGGCGCAATTCCCAATACGCAGTATTTT; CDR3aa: CSARVVGAIPNTQYF